This T cell receptor (beta chain) was sequenced in a study of T-cell memory formation after mild COVID-19. Study information: In these data, TCR clusters were largely donor specific. Notes on the study in general: Mainly in CM and EM were contracting CD4+ clones; CD8+ were in EMRA. Cross-reactive memory appears to have joined, as suggested by some responding clones showing up in pre-infection memory. There was no confirmation that second-wave clones peaking on day 37 were SARS-CoV-2 specific.

TCRdb re-called the 5' RACE reads through MiXCR, storing one row per CDR3 protein. The sample holds about 38,000 distinct CDR3 sequences, about an eighth seen once. Trimming left V 5 bases short and J 4 bases short, with 14 bases between. This CDR3 spans 15 amino acids. Germline assignment: CDR1 SGHAT and CDR2 FQNNGV. A remark on this clonotype: Its antigen remains unidentified.

The sequenced sample consisted of PBMCs or a T cell subset sorted from them (not recorded which). This clonotype was sampled from a man younger than 30 who had mild COVID-19 (a few samples of this study predate the infection). Cell type and time point are not known. V usage is TRBV11-2 and J usage is TRBJ2-2, with a possible D match to TRBD1 (6 bases). CDR3 in amino acids: CASSLGDTLTGELFF. CDR3 sequence (DNA): TGTGCCAGCAGCCTTGGGGACACACTCACCGGGGAGCTGTTTTTT.